What follows are 10 T cell receptor beta chains derived from one specimen sequenced in a study of shared clonotypes between healthy human individuals. Assay: immunoSEQ multiplex PCR; the TCRdb copy retains only in-frame clones and omits some. The sample contains about 490,000 clones, around 78% of which appear only once. Sequencing was done on a sample of PBMCs. These receptors all come from a woman in her thirties or forties in good health. Some clones in this sample may be carry-over from other donors' samples.

The rearrangement joins TRBV4-2 to TRBJ2-5; D may match TRBD1 or TRBD2 (6 bases each). V lost 4 bases to trimming and J lost 5 bases, with 17 bases between them. This CDR3 is 15 amino acids long. Germline lookup yields CDR1 LGHNA and CDR2 YNFKEQ. The CDR3 DNA follows: TGTGCCAGCAGCCTGGGGCTAGGAGGGGGGGAGACCCAGTACTTC. It specifies CASSLGLGGGETQYF.

The J gene is TRBJ2-2, the V gene TRBV5-1; D might be TRBD2 (6 bases). Germline V gene data show CDR1 as SGHRS and CDR2 as YFSETQ. The CDR3 is made up of 16 amino acids. V lost 4 bases to trimming and J lost 4 bases, with 17 bases between them. The CDR3 spells CASSLPAGGITGELFF. DNA for the CDR3: TGCGCCAGCAGCCTGCCAGCGGGCGGTATCACCGGGGAGCTGTTTTTT.

As to this clone: At the DNA level, this CDR3 is encoded by other sequences in the same sample as well. V and J are TRBV27 and TRBJ2-7; a weak D match, TRBD2 (7 bases). V lost 2 bases, J lost 5 bases, and 10 bases lay in between. The CDR3 covers 13 residues. Looked up from germline, CDR1 is MNHEY and CDR2 is SMNVEV (reference sequence). CDR3 in DNA: TGTGCCAGCAGTTTAAGGGAGGGGGACGAGCAGTACTTC. This translates into CASSLREGDEQYF.

This sequence joins TRBV10-3 and TRBJ1-5, with D perhaps matching TRBD1 (6 bases). Per the germline V gene, CDR1 is ENHRY and CDR2 is SYGVKD. The CDR3 has 15 residues. The V end was cut by 0 bases, the J end by 0 bases, with 6 bases between. Written as DNA, the CDR3 is TGTGCCATCAGTGAGTCCAGGGGTAGCAATCAGCCCCAGCATTTT. The encoded protein is CAISESRGSNQPQHF.

The J gene is TRBJ2-3, the V gene TRBV11-2; D might be TRBD2 (5 bases). With 0 bases removed from V and 9 bases from J, the gap between germline ends came to 13 bases. Germline loops: CDR1 SGHAT, CDR2 FQNNGV. CDR3 length: 14 residues. The chain's CDR3 is CASSLDPERRTQYF. The CDR3 DNA is TGTGCCAGCAGCTTAGATCCCGAGCGGCGGACGCAGTATTTT.

The rearrangement joins TRBV5-1 to TRBJ2-1; 7 bases are a match to TRBD1. The CDR3 contains 14 residues. V shed 0 bases, J shed 8 bases, and the junction held 5 bases outside the gene matches. Germline-derived CDR1 and CDR2 are SGHRS and YFSETQ. As DNA, the CDR3 is TGCGCCAGCAGCTTGGCAACTCAGGGGGATGAGCAGTTCTTC. This translates into CASSLATQGDEQFF. The full variable domain, in which reference TRBV5-1 and TRBJ2-1 provide the parts outside the CDR3, is KAGVTQTPRYLIKTRGQQVTLSCSPISGHRSVSWYQQTPGQGLQFLFEYFSETQRNKGNFPGRFSGRQFSNSRSEMNVSTLELGDSALYLCASSLATQGDEQFFGPGTRLTVL.

The chain carries TRBV5-1 and TRBJ2-7, with unresolved D. Germline V lookup: CDR1 SGHRS, CDR2 YFSETQ. This CDR3 is 14 amino acids long. The V gene lost 0 bases and the J gene lost 0 bases, with 7 bases spanning the gap. This CDR3 is CASSLVESSYEQYF. As DNA, the CDR3 is TGCGCCAGCAGCTTGGTGGAGAGCTCCTACGAGCAGTACTTC.

Concerning this clone itself: This specimen includes other DNA sequences encoding the same CDR3. V usage is TRBV2 and J usage is TRBJ1-4, with D unclear. CDR1 is SNHLY and CDR2 is FYNNEI in the germline V gene. V shed 7 bases and J shed 8 bases, with 17 bases lying between them. The CDR3 has 14 residues. The CDR3 coding sequence is TGTGCCAGCAATTCCAGGAGGCTTGGCGAAAAACTGTTTTTT. This sequence encodes CASNSRRLGEKLFF.

The rearrangement joins TRBV7-9 to TRBJ2-3; D possibly corresponds to TRBD2 (5 bases). The CDR3 covers 13 residues. Germline-derived CDR1 and CDR2 are SEHNR and FQNEAQ (reference sequence). V shed 0 bases and J shed 7 bases, with 8 bases lying between them. The CDR3 protein is CASSLAEAHTQYF. The CDR3 nucleotides read TGTGCCAGCAGCTTAGCGGAGGCTCATACGCAGTATTTT.

The chain couples TRBV11-2 to TRBJ1-1; D not resolved. Germline CDR1 is SGHAT and CDR2 is FQNNGV. The V and J ends lost 8 bases and 0 bases respectively, with 16 bases between them. The CDR3 runs 15 residues. The CDR3 sequence: CASSKPTPLNTEAFF. Here the CDR3 DNA reads TGTGCCAGCTCTAAACCTACGCCTCTGAACACTGAAGCTTTCTTT.